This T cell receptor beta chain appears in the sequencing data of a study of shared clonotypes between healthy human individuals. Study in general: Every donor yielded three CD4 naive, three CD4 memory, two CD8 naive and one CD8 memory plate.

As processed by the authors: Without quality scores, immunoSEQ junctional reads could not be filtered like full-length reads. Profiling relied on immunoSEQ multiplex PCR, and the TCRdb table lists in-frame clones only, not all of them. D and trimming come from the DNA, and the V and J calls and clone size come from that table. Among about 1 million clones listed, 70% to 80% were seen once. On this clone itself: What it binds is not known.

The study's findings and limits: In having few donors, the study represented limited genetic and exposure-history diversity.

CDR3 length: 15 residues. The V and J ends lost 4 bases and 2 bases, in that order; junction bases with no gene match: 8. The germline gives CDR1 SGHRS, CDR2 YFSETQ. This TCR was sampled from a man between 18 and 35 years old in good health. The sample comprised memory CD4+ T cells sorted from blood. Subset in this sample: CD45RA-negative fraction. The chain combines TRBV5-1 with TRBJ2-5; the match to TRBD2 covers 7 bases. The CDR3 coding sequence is TGCGCCAGCAGCCGAATCGGGCGGGGGCAAGAGACCCAGTACTTC. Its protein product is CASSRIGRGQETQYF.